Following are 19 T cell receptor beta chains from one sample sequenced in a study of shared clonotypes between healthy human individuals. Profiled with immunoSEQ multiplex PCR; TCRdb holds only in-frame clones, not every one. The sample includes more than 1,200,000 clones, approximately 98.5% of them seen just once. The sequencing sample was made of naive CD4+ T cells sorted from blood. Subset reported: CD45RA+ positively selected. All receptors come from a man younger than 45 in good health.

J is TRBJ1-3 and V is TRBV6-1, with 7 bases lining up with TRBD1. The trim removed 2 bases at V and 4 bases at J, leaving 8 bases unmatched. This CDR3 has 16 amino acids. The germline V gene has CDR1 MNHNS and CDR2 SASEGT. CDR3 amino acids: CASSELTGASGNTIYF. Written as DNA, the CDR3 is TGTGCCAGCAGTGAACTAACAGGGGCATCGGGAAACACCATATATTTT.

For this clone: Other DNA sequences from this sample encode an identical CDR3 as well. The gene calls are TRBV5-1 and TRBJ2-5, with a weak D call TRBD2 (6 bases). V was trimmed by 0 bases and J by 1 base, leaving 7 bases between them. The CDR3 spans 14 residues. CDR1 is SGHRS and CDR2 is YFSETQ in the germline V gene. The CDR3 coding sequence is TGCGCCAGCAGCTTGGCCGGGGGCCAAGAGACCCAGTACTTC. This gives the protein CASSLAGGQETQYF.

The chain links TRBV19 to TRBJ2-7, with D unresolved. V shed 5 bases and J shed 3 bases, with 11 bases lying between them. This CDR3 is built from 13 residues. Germline V CDR1 and CDR2: LNHDA, SQIVND (reference sequence). CDR3 amino acids: CASSVTLNYEQYF. DNA of the CDR3: TGTGCCAGTAGTGTGACTTTAAACTACGAGCAGTACTTC.

The genes are TRBV7-9 and TRBJ2-3; D is possibly TRBD1 (6 bases). Trimming stripped 0 bases from V and 0 bases from J, with 7 bases between. The CDR3 is 15 residues long. CDR1 and CDR2 from the germline V gene are SEHNR and FQNEAQ (reference sequence). CDR3 residues: CASSLAGASTDTQYF. The CDR3 bases are TGTGCCAGCAGCTTAGCGGGGGCTAGCACAGATACGCAGTATTTT.

The J gene is TRBJ2-3, the V gene TRBV27; D might be TRBD1 (6 bases). CDR3 length equals 12 residues. The V end was cut by 9 bases, the J end by 1 base, with 8 bases between. Germline-derived CDR1 and CDR2 are MNHEY and SMNVEV (reference sequence). This CDR3 is CARNRGTDTQYF. The CDR3 DNA sequence: TGTGCCAGGAACAGGGGCACAGATACGCAGTATTTT.

This chain links TRBV6-5 with TRBJ2-1; TRBD1 aligns across 9 bases. The junction had 2 bases not matched to a gene; V was cut back by 5 bases and J by 3 bases. Germline loops: CDR1 MNHEY, CDR2 SVGAGI. The CDR3 consists of 14 residues. The DNA of the CDR3 is TGTGCCAGCAGTCACAGGGGGCTCTACAATGAGCAGTTCTTC. As protein: CASSHRGLYNEQFF.

The chain joins TRBV5-1 to TRBJ2-1; D is perhaps TRBD1 (5 bases). This CDR3 contains 16 residues. Germline loops: CDR1 SGHRS, CDR2 YFSETQ. V lost 3 bases and J lost 2, with 15 bases in between. The CDR3 loop is CASSSQGMDTYNEQFF. The CDR3 DNA reads as TGCGCCAGCAGCTCCCAGGGAATGGATACCTACAATGAGCAGTTCTTC.

This chain joins TRBV25-1 and TRBJ1-2; D is undetermined. CDR1 and CDR2 from the germline V gene are MGHDK and SYGVNS. Trimming left V 0 bases short and J 7 bases short, with 9 bases between. The CDR3 contains 13 residues. CDR3 DNA sequence: TGTGCCAGCAGTGAATATATGATCGGTGGCTACACCTTC. Its protein is CASSEYMIGGYTF.

This chain uses TRBV9 with TRBJ2-2; 10 bases map to TRBD2. The germline V gene has CDR1 SGDLS and CDR2 YYNGEE. J lost 4 bases, V lost 1 base, and 7 bases had no gene match. CDR3 length: 17 amino acids. The CDR3 is CASSVLAGELGTGELFF. The CDR3 nucleotides are TGTGCCAGCAGCGTACTAGCGGGAGAGTTAGGCACCGGGGAGCTGTTTTTT.

The chain recombines TRBV14 with TRBJ2-1; D unresolved. The V and J ends lost 2 bases and 4 bases respectively, with 9 bases between them. Germline values: CDR1 SGHDN, CDR2 FVKESK. This CDR3 spans 14 amino acids. In DNA, the CDR3 is TGTGCCAGCAGCCAATACGCTAGATACAATGAGCAGTTCTTC. Translating gives CASSQYARYNEQFF. Drawing the rest from reference TRBV14 and TRBJ2-1, the complete variable domain is EAGVTQFPSHSVIEKGQTVTLRCDPISGHDNLYWYRRVMGKEIKFLLHFVKESKQDESGMPNNRFLAERTGGTYSTLKVQPAELEDSGVYFCASSQYARYNEQFFGPGTRLTVL.

V and J are TRBV6-1 and TRBJ2-7; the D is unclear. The CDR3 extends over 11 amino acids. Germline-derived CDR1 and CDR2 are MNHNS and SASEGT. The V gene lost 6 bases and the J gene lost 3 bases, with 6 bases spanning the gap. CDR3: CASRKSYEQYF. The DNA of the CDR3 is TGTGCCAGCAGGAAGAGCTACGAGCAGTACTTC.

This clone was found once. This chain connects TRBV2 to TRBJ2-1; 11 nucleotides line up with TRBD2. J was trimmed by 6 bases and V by 6 bases; bases with no gene match: 4. Germline CDR1 reads SNHLY; CDR2 reads FYNNEI. CDR3 length: 14 residues. DNA for the CDR3: TGTGCCAGCAGCGCCGGGACTAGCGGCAATGAGCAGTTCTTC. Translation: CASSAGTSGNEQFF. Full variable domain (remainder filled in from reference TRBV2 and TRBJ2-1): EPEVTQTPSHQVTQMGQEVILRCVPISNHLYFYWYRQILGQKVEFLVSFYNNEISEKSEIFDDQFSVERPDGSNFTLKIRSTKLEDSAMYFCASSAGTSGNEQFFGPGTRLTVL.

This sequence joins TRBV5-6 and TRBJ1-5; D gene unclear. Germline V gene sequence: CDR1 SGHDT, CDR2 YYEEEE. The CDR3 covers 13 residues. The V gene lost 1 base and the J gene lost 5 bases, with 7 bases spanning the gap. The CDR3 nucleotides are TGTGCCAGCAGCTTGCGGGATTATCAGCCCCAGCATTTT. Its protein product is CASSLRDYQPQHF.

The genes are TRBV7-9 and TRBJ1-3, with D unresolved. The germline V and J ends were trimmed by 5 bases and 0 bases, with 11 bases remaining between them. The V gene's germline CDR1 is SEHNR and CDR2 FQNEAQ (reference sequence). CDR3 length: 15 amino acids. CDR3 sequence (DNA): TGTGCCAGCAGCGCGGACGGGTTCTCTGGAAACACCATATATTTT. Translated: CASSADGFSGNTIYF.

The rearrangement links TRBV4-3 to TRBJ2-2; 8 bases map to TRBD1. The CDR3 covers 16 residues. J gave up 3 bases and V 1 base, and 4 bases lay outside the gene matches. Looked up from germline, CDR1 is LGHNA and CDR2 is YSLEER. The CDR3 DNA sequence: TGCGCCAGCAGCCAAGCAGGGGGCGGTGACACCGGGGAGCTGTTTTTT. This translates into CASSQAGGGDTGELFF.

With respect to this clone: Other DNA sequences in the same sample also yield this CDR3. This chain uses TRBV6-5 with TRBJ2-7, with TRBD1 as a possible D gene (6 bases). Trimming took 0 bases from V and 2 from J, leaving 8 bases between them. This CDR3 spans 14 amino acids. Germline CDR1 and CDR2: MNHEY and SVGAGI. The CDR3 DNA sequence: TGTGCCAGCAGTTACTCAGGGGGACCCTACGAGCAGTACTTC. Its protein product is CASSYSGGPYEQYF.

This rearrangement joins TRBV7-2 to TRBJ2-1; 7 bases align to TRBD2. Unmatched junction bases numbered 4, after V lost 2 bases and J lost 0 bases. The length of the CDR3 is 16 residues. Per germline, CDR1 SGHTA and CDR2 FQGNSA. The CDR3 reads CASSLSGGSSYNEQFF. The CDR3 nucleotides are TGTGCCAGCAGCTTATCGGGAGGAAGCTCCTACAATGAGCAGTTCTTC.

The J gene is TRBJ2-7, the V gene TRBV4-2; D remains unclear. Germline V lookup: CDR1 LGHNA, CDR2 YNFKEQ. This CDR3 comprises 13 residues. V dropped 2 bases and J dropped 3 bases, with 8 bases sitting between them. The CDR3 protein is CASSQTSLYEQYF. CDR3 bases: TGTGCCAGCAGCCAAACATCCCTCTACGAGCAGTACTTC.

The rearrangement uses TRBV27 and TRBJ2-1; 14 bases map to TRBD2. Trimming removed 3 bases from V and 0 bases from J; junction bases left unmatched: 13. CDR1 and CDR2 from the germline V gene are MNHEY and SMNVEV (reference sequence). This CDR3 region has 21 residues. In DNA form, the CDR3 reads TGTGCCAGCAGTTTTCGAGGGACTAGCGGGAGAGCTCAAGGCTCCTACAATGAGCAGTTCTTC. Protein product: CASSFRGTSGRAQGSYNEQFF.